Listed below are T cell receptor beta chains from one sample, sequenced in a study of tumor-infiltrating lymphocytes in primary liver carcinoma. TCRdb used MiXCR to reprocess the multiplex PCR reads, holding one entry per CDR3 protein. The data hold hundreds of thousands of distinct CDR3 sequences, with about 60% observed a single time. What was sequenced was peripheral blood. The receptor source for this set is a middle-aged man with primary liver carcinoma and hepatitis B virus infection. CDR3s include the opening cysteine and the closing phenylalanine or tryptophan. D genes are given only for firm matches. Where a row states a size, it is once, few, many or the class of an expanded clone; other rows omit it.

j_call	v_call	clone_size	d_call	cdr3_nt	cdr3_aa
TRBJ2-2	TRBV10-2	NA	NA	TGCGCCAGCGGAGGACTAGGGGGGACCGGGGAGCTGTTTTTT	CASGGLGGTGELFF
TRBJ2-1	TRBV7-9	NA	TRBD1	TGTGCCAGCAGCATAGGGACAGACAATGAGCAGTTCTTC	CASSIGTDNEQFF
TRBJ1-6	TRBV12-3/TRBV12-4	once	NA	TGTGCCAGCAGCCAAGACCCTTTGTCTAGTAATTCACCCCTCCACTTT	CASSQDPLSSNSPLHF
TRBJ2-6	TRBV25-1	NA	TRBD1	TGTGCCAGCATTCTTGGGACAGGGGGCTCTGGGGCCAACGTCCTGACTTTC	CASILGTGGSGANVLTF
TRBJ1-2	TRBV7-9	NA	NA	TGTGCCAACAGCGAACAGGGACGTAGTGGCTACACCTTC	CANSEQGRSGYTF
TRBJ2-1	TRBV5-1	once	NA	TGCGCCAGCAGCTTAGGGGTACTCCTAAACAATGAGCAGTTCTTC	CASSLGVLLNNEQFF
TRBJ2-3	TRBV5-6	once	NA	NA	CASSFGGGTDTQFF
TRBJ2-5	TRBV6-2/TRBV6-3	NA	TRBD2	TGTGCCAGCAGTAATGCACTAGCGAGTAAAGAGACCCAATACTTC	CASSNALASKETQYF
TRBJ2-3	TRBV11-2	few	NA	TGTGCCAGCAGCCGACAACCCATCAACCCCACAGATACGCAGTATTTT	CASSRQPINPTDTQYF
TRBJ1-1	TRBV11-2	NA	NA	TGTGTCAGCAGCTTGGAGGTGTACACTGAAGCTTTCTTT	CVSSLEVYTEAFF
TRBJ2-2	TRBV7-3	NA	NA	TGTGCCAGCAGCTCCGGACTACCGGGGTACACCGGGGAGCTGTTTTTT	CASSSGLPGYTGELFF
TRBJ2-3	TRBV28	NA	TRBD2	TGTGCCAACAGTGGGACTAGCGGGAGTGGGGCAGATACGCAGTATTTT	CANSGTSGSGADTQYF
TRBJ1-1	TRBV11-2	NA	NA	TGTGCCTGCAGCTTCTTGGAAAACACTGAAGCTTTCTTT	CACSFLENTEAFF
TRBJ2-6	TRBV5-1	NA	TRBD1	TGCGCCAGCAGCTTGCTGGGGACAGGGAACTCTGGGGCCAACGTCCTGACTTTC	CASSLLGTGNSGANVLTF
TRBJ2-3	TRBV5-6	NA	TRBD1	TGTGCCAGCAGCTTCCTCGGGACAGGGTCCACAGATACGCAGTATTTT	CASSFLGTGSTDTQYF
TRBJ2-5	TRBV11-2	NA	NA	TGTGTCAGCAGCCCAAATGAAGAGACCCACTACTTC	CVSSPNEETHYF
TRBJ2-5	TRBV11-2	NA	NA	TGTGCCAGCAGCCAGAATTTGGAGTCCCAGTACTTC	CASSQNLESQYF
TRBJ2-3	TRBV5-4	NA	NA	TGTGCCAACAGCATCCCGCCCTCGGCCACCGCGCAGTATTTT	CANSIPPSATAQYF
TRBJ1-5	TRBV6-5	many	NA	TGTGCCAGCACAAGCGGGGGTAGACAGCCCCAGCATTTT	CASTSGGRQPQHF
TRBJ1-4	TRBV21-1	NA	NA	TGTGCCAGCAGCTCCCCAGGATCAATTAATGAAAAACTGTTTTTT	CASSSPGSINEKLFF
TRBJ1-2	TRBV28	NA	NA	TGTGCCAGCAGTTATTGGCAGAATGGCTACACCTTC	CASSYWQNGYTF
TRBJ2-3	TRBV29-1	many	NA	TGCAGCGTTGGGGGGGGCAGCACAGATACGCAGTATTTT	CSVGGGSTDTQYF
TRBJ2-1	TRBV6-1	many	NA	TGTGCCAGCAGTGGAATCGTAGGCCTGACTTACAATGAGCAGTTCTTC	CASSGIVGLTYNEQFF
TRBJ2-1	TRBV5-1	many	TRBD1	TGCGCCAGCAGTTGGGCCGGGACAGGGGGAGTGAATGAGCAGTTCTTC	CASSWAGTGGVNEQFF
TRBJ2-7	TRBV5-1	few	NA	TGCGCCGGCAGCTTCGCCGGGATAAGCTCCTACGAGCAGTACTTC	CAGSFAGISSYEQYF
TRBJ1-4	TRBV5-1	few	NA	TGCGCCAGCAGCTTAGCCCTCGAGGAGAAACTGTTTTTT	CASSLALEEKLFF
TRBJ1-4	TRBV11-2	few	NA	TGTGCCAGCAGCTTGGGGATTGGTGAAAAACTGTTTTTT	CASSLGIGEKLFF
TRBJ2-5	TRBV29-1	NA	TRBD1	TGCAGCGTTCGAACTTTGGACAGGGGGATGGGTACCCAGTATTTC	CSVRTLDRGMGTQYF
TRBJ1-2	TRBV7-3	once	NA	TGTGCCAGCAGCTTCGGACCGAGTGACAGCTATGGCTACACCTTC	CASSFGPSDSYGYTF
TRBJ2-2	TRBV30	NA	NA	TGTGCCTGGAGTGTGGTGTCAGGGGCCGGGGAGCTGTTTTTT	CAWSVVSGAGELFF
TRBJ2-2	TRBV5-1	NA	TRBD2	TGCGCCAGCAGAAGCGGGAGCGTAGTCGGGGAGCTGTTTTTT	CASRSGSVVGELFF
TRBJ2-5	TRBV10-3	NA	NA	TGTGCCACCGAAACCGGGAAGTCGACAAGAAAAGAGATCCAGAACTTC	CATETGKSTRKEIQNF
TRBJ2-5	TRBV4-3	NA	TRBD2	TGCGCCAGCAGCCAAGTATTAGCGGGGAGCCAAGAGACTCAGTGCTTC	CASSQVLAGSQETQCF
TRBJ2-7	TRBV14	NA	NA	TGTGGCAGCAGCCGAGGGGCGTGGGACTACGAGCAGTACTTC	CGSSRGAWDYEQYF
TRBJ1-1	TRBV28	once	NA	TGTGCCAGCAGGCCCATTATTGCTGAAGCTTTCTTT	CASRPIIAEAFF
TRBJ2-1	TRBV12-3/TRBV12-4	NA	NA	TGTGCCAGCAGTCTCCCCCGAGGGGTAGTAAAGGGCGAGCAGTTCTTC	CASSLPRGVVKGEQFF
TRBJ2-1	TRBV4-3	NA	NA	TGCGCCAACAGCCGCCCAGGGCGGTCCGAGCAGTTCTTC	CANSRPGRSEQFF
TRBJ2-7	TRBV4-2	many	TRBD2	TGTGCCAGCAGCCAAGCGGGACTAGCGGCCGGAAGCTCCTACGAGCAGTACTTC	CASSQAGLAAGSSYEQYF
TRBJ1-1	TRBV6-5	NA	TRBD1	TGTGCCAGCAGACCCCAGGGGGCTGGAGAAACTGAAGCTTTCTTT	CASRPQGAGETEAFF
TRBJ2-3	TRBV4-1	many	TRBD1	TGCGCCAGCAGCCAAGATCCTGCAGGGGGTATAGATACGCAGTATTTT	CASSQDPAGGIDTQYF
TRBJ2-6	TRBV11-3	NA	NA	TGTGCCAGCAGCCCAACGGGGCTGTCTGGGGCCATCGTCCTGACTTTC	CASSPTGLSGAIVLTF
TRBJ2-6	TRBV7-9	NA	NA	TGTGCCAGCAGCATTACAGAATCTAGGGCCAACGTCATGACTTTC	CASSITESRANVMTF
TRBJ2-7	TRBV10-1	NA	NA	TGCGCCAGCAGTGGCGGGACACCGGCCGAGCAATACTTC	CASSGGTPAEQYF
TRBJ2-7	TRBV7-9	NA	NA	TGTGCCAGCAGCTTAGGGACAAACTACGAGCAGTACTTC	CASSLGTNYEQYF
TRBJ2-7	TRBV6-2/TRBV6-3	NA	TRBD2	TGTGCCATCAGCCGACTAGCGGGAGCCTACGAGCAGTACTTT	CAISRLAGAYEQYF
TRBJ2-7	TRBV18	few	TRBD2	TGTGCCAGCTCAGGTAGCGGGAGAGCTGACGAGCAGTACTTC	CASSGSGRADEQYF
TRBJ2-1	TRBV28	NA	NA	TGTGCCAGCAGTAGCCCACCCCTCCCCTCGGGTAGCTCCTACAATGAGCAGTTCTTC	CASSSPPLPSGSSYNEQFF
TRBJ1-1	TRBV5-4	NA	NA	TGTACCAGCAGCTTGAGGATGTGTAACGACGGAACAGGTGAAGCTTTCTTT	CTSSLRMCNDGTGEAFF
TRBJ2-3	TRBV19	NA	NA	TGTGCCACTAGTATGTCAGCGAGCACAGATACGCAGTATTTT	CATSMSASTDTQYF
TRBJ2-1	TRBV5-1	NA	TRBD1	TGCGCCCGCAGCTTGGGACAGGAGGCCTACAATGAGCAGTTCTTC	CARSLGQEAYNEQFF
TRBJ2-2	TRBV6-5	many	NA	TGTGCCAGCAATTCGGTGGGCGGGGAGCTGTTTTTT	CASNSVGGELFF
TRBJ2-3	TRBV6-1	many	NA	TGTGCCAGCAGTGAAGGTGTCGGGGCCTACACAGATACGCAGTATTTT	CASSEGVGAYTDTQYF
TRBJ2-3	TRBV6-1	NA	TRBD2	TGTGCCAGCAGTATTAGGACTAGCGGAGGGGGCCTAGATACGCAATATTTT	CASSIRTSGGGLDTQYF
TRBJ2-5	TRBV6-6	many	TRBD1	TGTGCCAGCAGTCCCTCCGCGACAGGGTTTGGGGAGACCCAGTACTTC	CASSPSATGFGETQYF